Listed here are 26 T cell receptor beta chains from one sample, sequenced in a study of vaccination and CD4 T cells after COVID-19. With the Oncomine TCR Beta short-read assay, DNA from cultured CD4+ T cells was sequenced. TCRdb recomputed calls from the PCR reads with MiXCR, one row per CDR3 protein. The repertoire has 15,000 or so distinct CDR3 sequences, less than 60% of them found once; the top ten carry about 18%. These receptors' antigens are unknown. Noted time point: late sampling 161 to 241 days after vaccination in a few convalescent patients. The treatment here: roughly ten-day PBMC culture with coronavirus spike peptide pools or control peptides (ViraFEST assay). The sequenced sample was CD4+ T cells from blood, cultured in vitro, obtained about 7 months after SARS-CoV-2 vaccination. Receptor source: a human donor who had recovered from COVID-19.

This chain connects TRBV6-1 to TRBJ1-6, with D hard to call. V lost 1 base to trimming and J lost 6 bases, with 13 bases between them. The CDR3 extends over 16 amino acids. Germline lookup yields CDR1 MNHNS and CDR2 SASEGT. The CDR3 here is CASSEGYGPGNSPLHF. In nucleotides, the CDR3 is TGTGCCAGCAGTGAAGGATACGGGCCGGGTAATTCACCCCTCCACTTT.

V usage is TRBV29-1 and J usage is TRBJ2-2, with TRBD1 matching over 8 bases. This CDR3 region has 14 residues. CDR1 is SQVTM and CDR2 is ANQGSEA in the germline V gene. The junction had 5 bases not matched to a gene; V was cut back by 4 bases and J by 4 bases. The CDR3 loop is CSVGQGAATGELFF. The CDR3 coding sequence is TGCAGCGTTGGTCAGGGGGCAGCCACCGGGGAGCTGTTTTTT.

This clonotype has only a few counts. The chain has TRBV20-1 and TRBJ1-5; perhaps TRBD1 as D (5 bases). The CDR3 length is 15 residues. V was clipped by 0 bases and J by 9 bases, with 18 bases between them. Germline loops: CDR1 DFQATT, CDR2 SNEGSKA (reference sequence). For the CDR3, the DNA is TGCAGTGCTAGAGATCGGCGGCAGGGAGTTTGGCCCCAGCATTTT. It is translated as CSARDRRQGVWPQHF.

This clonotype showed up just a few times. CDR3 sequence (DNA): TGTGCCAGTAGTTATAGCGCGTGGAGGTCTGGGACCCAGTACTTC. Translating it yields CASSYSAWRSGTQYF. The chain uses TRBV19 and TRBJ2-5, with D perhaps matching TRBD2 (5 bases). Trimming took 5 bases from V and 7 from J, leaving 20 bases between them. This CDR3 spans 15 amino acids. Germline CDR1 reads LNHDA; CDR2 reads SQIVND (reference sequence).

This chain uses TRBV20-1 with TRBJ2-3; 9 bases line up with TRBD1. The V gene's germline CDR1 is DFQATT and CDR2 SNEGSKA (reference sequence). The CDR3 is made up of 15 amino acids. Germline trimming cut 8 bases from V and 4 bases from J; bases unmatched to any gene: 13. The CDR3 sequence: CSHSPGQGCPDTQYF. The CDR3 DNA reads TGCAGTCACTCTCCGGGACAGGGATGCCCAGATACGCAGTATTTT.

The chain has TRBV2 and TRBJ1-5; the match to TRBD1 covers 8 bases. The CDR3 contains 14 residues. Unmatched junction bases numbered 4, after V lost 7 bases and J lost 2 bases. Germline CDR1 reads SNHLY; CDR2 reads FYNNEI. This CDR3 is CASTPTGGNQPQHF. The DNA for the CDR3 is TGTGCCAGCACCCCGACAGGGGGCAATCAGCCCCAGCATTTT. Full variable domain (rest looked up from reference TRBV2 and TRBJ1-5): EPEVTQTPSHQVTQMGQEVILRCVPISNHLYFYWYRQILGQKVEFLVSFYNNEISEKSEIFDDQFSVERPDGSNFTLKIRSTKLEDSAMYFCASTPTGGNQPQHFGDGTRLSIL.

The chain is built from TRBV10-3 and TRBJ2-5; TRBD1 matches 7 bases. Per the germline V gene, CDR1 is ENHRY and CDR2 is SYGVKD. The CDR3 length is 14 residues. With V trimmed by 3 bases and J by 5 bases, 6 bases remained unmatched. The CDR3 DNA is TGTGCCATCAGTGAAACAGGGGTCTCGGAGACCCAGTACTTC. Translated, it gives CAISETGVSETQYF.

This chain joins TRBV7-2 and TRBJ1-2; the D gene is possibly TRBD1 (6 bases). Trimming took 4 bases from V and 8 from J, leaving 8 bases between them. The CDR3 has 11 amino acids. The germline gives CDR1 SGHTA, CDR2 FQGNSA. CDR3 protein: CASSSRGGYTF. The CDR3 DNA reads TGTGCCAGCAGCTCCAGGGGCGGCTACACCTTC. The whole variable domain, remainder taken from reference TRBV7-2 and TRBJ1-2, is GAGVSQSPSNKVTEKGKDVELRCDPISGHTALYWYRQSLGQGLEFLIYFQGNSAPDKSGLPSDRFSAERTGGSVSTLTIQRTQQEDSAVYLCASSSRGGYTFGSGTRLTVV.

The rearrangement links TRBV7-8 to TRBJ1-5; D is perhaps TRBD1 (5 bases). Germline CDR1 is SGHVS and CDR2 is FQNEAQ. Trimming took 5 bases from V and 8 from J, leaving 13 bases between them. This CDR3 is built from 13 residues. The CDR3 DNA reads as TGTGCCAGCAGCCCATCAAAGGGGAAGCCCCAGCATTTT. Amino acids: CASSPSKGKPQHF.

The sample holds a few counts of this clonotype. The chain joins TRBV7-3 to TRBJ1-6, with D possibly TRBD1 on 6 matching bases. Germline V CDR1 and CDR2: SGHTA, FQGTGA. This CDR3 is 13 amino acids long. V shed 5 bases and J shed 9 bases, with 11 bases lying between them. The CDR3 spells CASSADRTSPLHF. The CDR3 DNA follows: TGTGCCAGCAGCGCGGACAGAACTTCACCCCTCCACTTT.

The rearrangement uses TRBV7-9 and TRBJ1-2; tentatively, D is TRBD1 (5 bases). This CDR3 contains 15 residues. Germline assignment: CDR1 SEHNR and CDR2 FQNEAQ (reference sequence). V lost 6 bases and J 0 bases, leaving 14 bases between the germline ends. The CDR3 DNA reads TGTGCCAGCAGTATTCGGGACGCCCCTAACTATGGCTACACCTTC. It encodes CASSIRDAPNYGYTF.

The chain couples TRBV24-1 to TRBJ1-1; 7 positions match TRBD1. After removal of 3 bases from V and 11 bases from J, the junction contained 8 bases not matched to a gene. Germline-derived CDR1 and CDR2 are KGHDR and SFDVKD. This CDR3 contains 13 residues. The CDR3 nucleotides read TGTGCCACCAGTGATGACCTGGGACAGTTCGCTTTCTTT. Residues: CATSDDLGQFAFF.

CDR3 sequence: CASSLQGAPYGYTF. The CDR3 nucleotides read TGTGCCAGCAGCTTACAGGGGGCCCCCTATGGCTACACCTTC. The chain carries TRBV5-4 and TRBJ1-2; 9 nucleotides line up with TRBD1. This CDR3 comprises 14 residues. V was pared by 2 bases and J by 4 bases, with 3 bases of the junction left unmatched. Germline-derived CDR1 and CDR2 are SGHNT and YYREEE (reference sequence).

This clonotype was counted only a few times. This chain uses TRBV20-1 with TRBJ2-3; 10 nucleotides agree with TRBD1. Germline values: CDR1 DFQATT, CDR2 SNEGSKA (reference sequence). This CDR3 has 18 residues. After removal of 6 bases from V and 0 bases from J, the junction contained 15 bases not matched to a gene. This chain's CDR3 is CSAQGWGQGPSSTDTQYF. DNA for the CDR3: TGCAGTGCCCAGGGGTGGGGACAGGGGCCATCTAGCACAGATACGCAGTATTTT.

In the case of this clonotype: Since a much larger clone is just one base distant, this may be a read error. This chain joins TRBV6-1 and TRBJ2-7; D is perhaps TRBD2 (5 bases). Germline CDR1 and CDR2: MNHNS and SASEGT. V lost 6 bases and J lost 7, with 16 bases in between. The CDR3 loop spans 13 amino acids. CDR3 region: CASSRTDYNEQYF. The DNA for the CDR3 is TGTGCCAGCAGCAGGACTGATTACAATGAGCAGTACTTC.

V is TRBV20-1 and J is TRBJ2-3, with D unresolved. V gave up 0 bases and J gave up 4 bases, with 14 bases separating them. The CDR3 length is 15 residues. Germline V CDR1 and CDR2: DFQATT, SNEGSKA (reference sequence). CDR3 loop: CSARDWRGVADTQYF. The CDR3 DNA follows: TGCAGTGCTAGAGACTGGCGAGGAGTAGCAGATACGCAGTATTTT.

V is TRBV5-1 and J is TRBJ2-5, with 7 nucleotides matching TRBD1. The V segment lost 0 bases and the J segment 3 bases; nucleotides outside the gene matches: 2. The CDR3 loop spans 14 amino acids. The germline CDR1 and CDR2 sequences are SGHRS and YFSETQ. The CDR3 bases are TGCGCCAGCAGCTTGGACGGGACAGAAGAGACCCAGTACTTC. This sequence encodes CASSLDGTEETQYF.

The rearrangement links TRBV2 to TRBJ1-2; 7 bases map to TRBD1. Germline CDR1 and CDR2: SNHLY and FYNNEI. Unmatched junction bases numbered 4, after V lost 5 bases and J lost 1 base. CDR3 length equals 14 residues. CDR3 coding DNA: TGTGCCAGCAGTTGGGACAGACATAACTATGGCTACACCTTC. It is translated as CASSWDRHNYGYTF.

The chain links TRBV27 to TRBJ2-3, with D hard to call. CDR3 length equals 12 residues. Deletions cut 3 bases from V and 8 bases from J, with 9 bases between. CDR1 is MNHEY and CDR2 is SMNVEV in the germline V gene (reference sequence). The CDR3 reads CASSFLYGTQYF. DNA for the CDR3: TGTGCCAGCAGTTTTCTGTACGGTACGCAGTATTTT.

The chain combines TRBV6-1 with TRBJ1-1; 10 bases line up with TRBD1. The CDR3 totals 16 residues. Germline CDR1 reads MNHNS; CDR2 reads SASEGT. J lost 1 base, V lost 6 bases, and 8 bases had no gene match. CDR3 sequence: CASSPDRGRGNTEAFF. The DNA for the CDR3 is TGTGCCAGCAGCCCCGACAGGGGGCGCGGGAACACTGAAGCTTTCTTT.

This clonotype was recorded a few times. The genes are TRBV19 and TRBJ1-2, with 8 bases aligning to TRBD1. Per germline, CDR1 LNHDA and CDR2 SQIVND (reference sequence). Trimming cost V 7 bases and J 8 bases; bases outside gene matches: 9. The CDR3 length is 13 residues. The CDR3 DNA is TGTGCCAGTAAATCTGACAGGGGAAGCGGCTACACCTTC. Translated, it gives CASKSDRGSGYTF.

The chain carries TRBV20-1 and TRBJ1-1; D possibly corresponds to TRBD1 (5 bases). This CDR3 comprises 18 residues. Germline-derived CDR1 and CDR2 are DFQATT and SNEGSKA (reference sequence). V was trimmed by 0 bases and J by 0 bases, leaving 20 bases between them. The CDR3 region has the DNA TGCAGTGCTAGAGATCTAAGTCATGACAGAACCTTGAACACTGAAGCTTTCTTT. Its protein product is CSARDLSHDRTLNTEAFF.

J is TRBJ2-3 and V is TRBV19, with unresolved D. Germline CDR1 is LNHDA and CDR2 is SQIVND (reference sequence). The CDR3 has 11 residues. Deletions cut 3 bases from V and 5 bases from J, with 3 bases between. CDR3 sequence reads: CASSMVDTQYF. The DNA of the CDR3 is TGTGCCAGTAGTATGGTAGATACGCAGTATTTT.

This clonotype was observed once. This chain connects TRBV15 to TRBJ1-1; 7 bases align to TRBD1. The CDR3 spans 13 residues. Germline V gene data show CDR1 as LNHNV and CDR2 as YYDKDF (reference sequence). V was clipped by 3 bases and J by 10 bases; unmatched bases: 8. The CDR3 DNA reads as TGTGCCACCAGCAGCGTCAAGGACAGGAGAGCTTTCTTT. Translated: CATSSVKDRRAFF.

V gene TRBV2 combines with J gene TRBJ1-2; unclear D gene. The CDR3 has 15 residues. The V gene's germline CDR1 is SNHLY and CDR2 FYNNEI. The V and J ends lost 1 base and 4 bases respectively, with 13 bases between them. The chain's CDR3 is CASSEGVRGGYGYTF. CDR3 bases: TGTGCCAGCAGTGAAGGGGTCCGGGGAGGCTATGGCTACACCTTC.

CDR3 DNA: TGTGCCAGCAGCTCTGACAGGGCCGGGACCCAGTACTTC. Its protein is CASSSDRAGTQYF. The J gene is TRBJ2-5, the V gene TRBV7-3, with 7 bases matching TRBD1. The V segment lost 4 bases and the J segment 7 bases; nucleotides outside the gene matches: 6. CDR1 and CDR2 from the germline V gene are SGHTA and FQGTGA. The CDR3 spans 13 residues.